This T cell receptor beta chain was identified during a study of blood T cell repertoires in COVID-19. This clone was found once. This CDR3 is built from 15 residues. V lost 5 bases and J lost 7; bases outside the gene matches: 8. CDR1 MNHEY and CDR2 SMNVEV come from the germline V gene (reference sequence). Individuals aged roughly 18 to 90 years were recruited from about two dozen US areas. Generated by immunoSEQ multiplex PCR, the TCRdb table keeps only in-frame clones and is missing some. There are 300,000 or so clones in the sample; approximately 84% occur only once, and 1% lies in the top ten. The chain is built from TRBV27 and TRBJ2-1, with 10 bases fitting TRBD2. The TCR sequence derives from a woman aged 25 to 39 who had recovered from COVID-19. The sequenced material came from PBMCs or T cells enriched from blood (not recorded which). The CDR3 DNA is TGTGCCAGCAGTCAGATAGCGGGGGGAAGGAATGAGCAGTTCTTC. Translating it yields CASSQIAGGRNEQFF.